What follows are 16 T cell receptor beta chains derived from one specimen sequenced in a study of T cell responses to AZD1222 COVID-19 vaccine. Profiling relied on immunoSEQ multiplex PCR, and the TCRdb table lists in-frame clones only, not all of them. The sample holds roughly 98,000 clones, around 84% seen once. The starting material was peripheral blood, obtained 28 days after the second AZD1222 dose. The receptors derive from an adult who received the AZD1222 COVID-19 vaccine.

The V gene is TRBV5-1, the J gene TRBJ2-5; either TRBD1 or TRBD2 may supply D (6 bases each). Trimming left V 5 bases short and J 2 bases short, with 10 bases between. Germline loops: CDR1 SGHRS, CDR2 YFSETQ. This CDR3 is 13 amino acids long. The CDR3 loop reads CASRSGAQETQYF. The CDR3, as DNA: TGCGCCAGCAGGTCGGGGGCTCAAGAGACCCAGTACTTC.

This chain connects TRBV5-5 to TRBJ2-7; TRBD2 matches at 8 bases. The V gene's germline CDR1 is SGHKS and CDR2 YYEKEE (reference sequence). V shed 0 bases and J 9 bases; nucleotides not matched to a gene: 8. This CDR3 is built from 14 residues. Here the CDR3 reads CASSLVRAGDLQYF. The DNA for the CDR3 is TGTGCCAGCAGCTTGGTGCGAGCGGGGGACCTGCAGTACTTC.

The rearrangement joins TRBV5-4 to TRBJ2-3, with TRBD2 identical over 10 bases. In germline, CDR1 is SGHNT, CDR2 YYREEE (reference sequence). V lost 5 bases, J lost 2 bases, and 11 bases stayed unmatched. The CDR3 totals 17 residues. CDR3 protein: CASRPGLASLYTDTQYF. CDR3 DNA sequence: TGTGCCAGCAGGCCGGGACTAGCGTCCCTATACACAGATACGCAGTATTTT.

The gene calls are TRBV2 and TRBJ1-1; D call uncertain. The germline V and J ends were trimmed by 6 bases and 0 bases, with 5 bases remaining between them. CDR3 length equals 12 residues. Germline assignment: CDR1 SNHLY and CDR2 FYNNEI. The CDR3 loop reads CASRQLNTEAFF. The CDR3 DNA sequence: TGTGCCAGCAGACAGTTGAACACTGAAGCTTTCTTT.

The J gene is TRBJ1-6, the V gene TRBV7-8, with D uncertain. Germline V gene lookup returns CDR1 SGHVS and CDR2 FQNEAQ. CDR3 length equals 14 residues. The ends were cut back, 2 bases at V and 5 bases at J, with 7 bases in the middle. The CDR3 nucleotides are TGTGCCAGCAGCTTACGGGTGAATAATTCACCCCTCCACTTT. It codes for CASSLRVNNSPLHF.

The CDR3 reads CATSGQGYGYTF. CDR3 nucleotides: TGTGCCACCAGTGGACAGGGGTATGGCTACACCTTC. This chain connects TRBV24-1 to TRBJ1-2; 8 nucleotides agree with TRBD1. Germline CDR1 is KGHDR and CDR2 is SFDVKD. Trimming removed 5 bases from V and 5 bases from J; junction bases left unmatched: 0. The CDR3 has 12 amino acids.

The genes are TRBV5-1 and TRBJ1-2; no firm D call. V lost 5 bases and J 4 bases, leaving 12 bases between the germline ends. The CDR3 covers 13 residues. Per germline, CDR1 SGHRS and CDR2 YFSETQ. The CDR3 bases are TGCGCCAGCAGACCTACGGGGAGCTATGGCTACACCTTC. Translated: CASRPTGSYGYTF.

This chain uses TRBV9 with TRBJ2-1, with a possible D match to TRBD1 (6 bases). In germline, CDR1 is SGDLS, CDR2 YYNGEE. The CDR3 extends over 14 amino acids. V was pared by 1 base and J by 6 bases, with 11 bases between. Written as DNA, the CDR3 is TGTGCCAGCAGCGTACGGGACACAAGCAATGAGCAGTTCTTC. Residues: CASSVRDTSNEQFF.

Here the CDR3 reads CASSRGRRGATGELFF. The DNA of the CDR3 is TGTGCCAGCAGCCGCGGGCGTCGGGGGGCCACCGGGGAGCTGTTTTTT. The chain has TRBV7-8 and TRBJ2-2, with D possibly TRBD2 on 7 matching bases. Germline values: CDR1 SGHVS, CDR2 FQNEAQ. V was trimmed by 5 bases and J by 4 bases, leaving 17 bases between them. This CDR3 contains 16 residues.

V gene TRBV7-2 combines with J gene TRBJ2-7; the match to TRBD1 covers 8 bases. This CDR3 comprises 16 residues. Germline loops: CDR1 SGHTA, CDR2 FQGNSA. After removal of 0 bases from V and 3 bases from J, the junction contained 7 bases not matched to a gene. The CDR3 DNA is TGTGCCAGCAGCTTAGCGGCAGGGGGCGTAAACTACGAGCAGTACTTC. It translates to CASSLAAGGVNYEQYF.

The chain recombines TRBV6-6 with TRBJ1-2; tentatively, D is TRBD1 (5 bases). Germline assignment: CDR1 MNHNY and CDR2 SVGAGI (reference sequence). The CDR3 runs to 11 residues. The germline V and J ends were trimmed by 8 bases and 5 bases, with 9 bases remaining between them. CDR3 in amino acids: CASSTEYGYTF. CDR3 coding DNA: TGTGCCAGCTCGACAGAATATGGCTACACCTTC.

The chain uses TRBV3-1 (or the pseudogene TRBV3-2) and TRBJ1-2; a possible D gene is TRBD1 (5 bases). This CDR3 region has 15 residues. Trimming stripped 2 bases from V and 5 bases from J, with 15 bases between. The germline CDR1 and CDR2 sequences are LGHDT and YNNKEL (reference sequence). CDR3: CASSQRTLKGYGYTF. The CDR3 nucleotides read TGTGCCAGCAGCCAAAGGACACTTAAGGGGTATGGCTACACCTTC.

The rearrangement links TRBV18 to TRBJ2-7, with a weak D call TRBD1 (6 bases). V was pared by 4 bases and J by 3 bases, with 16 bases between. The CDR3 totals 15 residues. Germline V gene lookup returns CDR1 KGHSH and CDR2 LQKENI. The CDR3, as DNA: TGTGCCAGCTCACTGGGGGCGTCGTCACGCTACGAGCAGTACTTC. Protein sequence: CASSLGASSRYEQYF.

This chain joins TRBV3-1 (or the pseudogene TRBV3-2) and TRBJ1-1; 7 nucleotides line up with TRBD1. The V gene's germline CDR1 is LGHDT and CDR2 YNNKEL (reference sequence). The CDR3 loop spans 15 amino acids. Trimming removed 4 bases from V and 5 bases from J; junction bases left unmatched: 10. The CDR3 region has the DNA TGTGCCAGCAGCCTACGACAGGGATTGGGGACTGAAGCTTTCTTT. This codes for CASSLRQGLGTEAFF.

The chain's CDR3 is CASSIGASGGAFTYNEQFF. CDR3 sequence (DNA): TGTGCCAGTAGTATTGGGGCTAGCGGGGGGGCCTTCACCTACAATGAGCAGTTCTTC. The chain recombines TRBV19 with TRBJ2-1, with TRBD2 matching 12 bases. Germline assignment: CDR1 LNHDA and CDR2 SQIVND (reference sequence). Trimming cost V 3 bases and J 2 bases; bases outside gene matches: 11. The CDR3 spans 19 residues.

This chain connects TRBV5-6 to TRBJ1-6; no clear D gene. Germline V gives CDR1 SGHDT, CDR2 YYEEEE. Trimming left V 5 bases short and J 7 bases short, with 13 bases between. The CDR3 length is 14 residues. The CDR3 is CASSSRDGNSPLHF. In DNA form, the CDR3 reads TGTGCCAGCAGTTCCCGAGACGGAAATTCACCCCTCCACTTT.